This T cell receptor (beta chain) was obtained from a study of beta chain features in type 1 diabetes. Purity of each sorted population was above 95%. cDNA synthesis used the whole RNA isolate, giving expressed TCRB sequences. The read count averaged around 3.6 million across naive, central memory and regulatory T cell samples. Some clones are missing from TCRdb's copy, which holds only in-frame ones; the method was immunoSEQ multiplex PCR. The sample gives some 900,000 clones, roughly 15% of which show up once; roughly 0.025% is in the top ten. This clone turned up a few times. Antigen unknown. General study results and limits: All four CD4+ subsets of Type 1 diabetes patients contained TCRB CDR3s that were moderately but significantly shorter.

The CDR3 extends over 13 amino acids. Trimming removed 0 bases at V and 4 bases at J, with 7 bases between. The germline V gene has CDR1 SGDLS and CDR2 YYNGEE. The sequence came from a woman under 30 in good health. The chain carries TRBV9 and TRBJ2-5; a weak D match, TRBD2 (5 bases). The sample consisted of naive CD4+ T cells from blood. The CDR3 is CASSVGGIETQYF. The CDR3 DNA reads TGTGCCAGCAGCGTAGGAGGGATAGAGACCCAGTACTTC.